The entry below describes one TCR beta chain. Antigen unknown. TCRdb itself ran the 5' RACE reads through MiXCR, one entry per CDR3 protein. Of around 340,000 distinct CDR3 sequences in the sample, roughly an eighth were seen once. This record belongs to a study of T-cell memory formation after mild COVID-19. Across the study: Largely donor-specific TCR clusters were found.

The CDR3 runs 12 residues. Germline V gene sequence: CDR1 DFQATT, CDR2 SNEGSKA (reference sequence). Trimming cost V 6 bases and J 7 bases, with 15 bases left between them. Study conclusions and caveats: Largely, contracting CD4+ clones fell within CM and EM, and contracting CD8+ clones within EMRA. Cross-reactive memory seemingly joined, as some responding clones were found in pre-infection memory.

The chain joins TRBV20-1 to TRBJ1-1; D gene unclear. The sample was PBMCs or a T cell subset sorted from them (not recorded which). The clonotype was recovered from a man aged 18 to 35 who had mild COVID-19 (a few samples of this study predate the infection). Cell type and time point are not known. For the CDR3, the DNA is TGCAGTGCGACCTCCTCGTCACGTGAAGCTTTCTTT. Translated, it gives CSATSSSREAFF.